The present entry profiles one T cell receptor (beta chain) with its context. The CDR3 is 15 residues long. Germline V lookup: CDR1 SGHRS, CDR2 YFSETQ. V lost 0 bases to trimming and J lost 4 bases, with 13 bases between them. This record comes from a study of blood T cell repertoires in COVID-19. Study-wide context: T cells, B-cell-depleted T cells, or PBMCs provided the cDNA or gDNA that served as material.

Data came from immunoSEQ multiplex PCR; TCRdb stores just in-frame clones and leaves some out. The sample records about 440,000 clones, around 89% being singletons. The TCR sequence derives from a woman aged 30 to 39 with acute or convalescent COVID-19. The specimen sequenced was peripheral blood. The rearrangement uses TRBV5-1 and TRBJ2-5; maybe TRBD1 (7 bases). CDR3: CASSLVGGGLETQYF. The CDR3 bases are TGCGCCAGCAGCTTGGTCGGAGGGGGCCTAGAGACCCAGTACTTC.